This TCR beta chain was recovered during a study of T-cell memory formation after mild COVID-19. Comment on this clonotype: A junction end diverges from the germline sequence, so it may reflect a read error.

TCRdb called the 5' RACE reads again in MiXCR, with one record for every CDR3 protein. The data hold roughly 400,000 distinct CDR3 sequences, with roughly 18% observed a single time. Germline CDR1 SEHNR, CDR2 FQNEAQ (reference sequence). There are 13 residues in the CDR3. Sequencing was performed on PBMCs or a T cell subset sorted from them (not recorded which). The V and J genes are TRBV7-9 and TRBJ2-3, with 8 bases identical to TRBD2. The receptor was isolated from a young man who had mild COVID-19 (a few samples of this study predate the infection). Cell type and time point are not known. In nucleotides, the CDR3 is TGTGCCAGCAGCATAGCGGGGACAGATACGCAGTATTTT. Protein: CASSIAGTDTQYF.